The 13 T cell receptor beta chains listed next were all sequenced from one sample in a study of T-cell memory formation after mild COVID-19. TCRdb reanalysed the 5' RACE reads using MiXCR and keeps one entry per CDR3 protein. There are 200,000 to 250,000 distinct CDR3 sequences in the sample; around 15% occur only once, and 3.5% lies in the top ten. The sequenced sample consisted of PBMCs or a T cell subset sorted from them (not recorded which). The receptors were sampled from a man in his late teens or twenties who had mild COVID-19 (a few samples of this study predate the infection). Cell type and time point are not known.

J is TRBJ1-5 and V is TRBV24-1; D possibly corresponds to TRBD1 (5 bases). V lost 4 bases and J 4 bases, leaving 19 bases between the germline ends. CDR1 KGHDR and CDR2 SFDVKD come from the germline V gene. This CDR3 comprises 17 residues. The CDR3 loop is CATSDGREGLGNQPQHF. CDR3 in DNA: TGTGCCACCAGTGACGGCAGGGAGGGTCTTGGAAATCAGCCCCAGCATTTT.

This clonotype came up many times. The chain carries TRBV3-1 and TRBJ1-1; D gene unclear. This CDR3 is 14 amino acids long. V was shortened by 4 bases and J by 2 bases, with 11 bases between the two germline ends. The germline V gene encodes CDR1 LGHDT and CDR2 YNNKEL (reference sequence). The CDR3 DNA is TGTGCCAGCAGCCCGAGTGAGGCTAACACTGAAGCTTTCTTT. As protein: CASSPSEANTEAFF.

The V call is TRBV19, the J call TRBJ2-5; tentatively, D is TRBD2 (6 bases). CDR3 length: 13 residues. CDR1 LNHDA and CDR2 SQIVND come from the germline V gene (reference sequence). The ends were cut back, 4 bases at V and 4 bases at J, with 10 bases in the middle. The CDR3 is CASSRGEGETQYF. CDR3 DNA sequence: TGTGCCAGTAGTAGGGGGGAAGGAGAGACCCAGTACTTC.

This CDR3 is CASTLSRHKNTEAFF. In nucleotides, the CDR3 is TGTGCCAGCACCCTAAGTAGGCATAAGAACACTGAAGCTTTCTTT. The chain carries TRBV12-3 or TRBV12-4 and TRBJ1-1; D is undetermined. This CDR3 spans 15 amino acids. With 7 bases removed from V and 1 base from J, the gap between germline ends came to 16 bases.

J is TRBJ2-3 and V is TRBV20-1; D possibly corresponds to TRBD1 (6 bases). V lost 0 bases and J 2 bases, leaving 12 bases between the germline ends. CDR3 length: 15 residues. Germline CDR1 and CDR2: DFQATT and SNEGSKA (reference sequence). The CDR3 coding sequence is TGCAGTGCTAGAGATGGTCCAGGGGACACAGATACGCAGTATTTT. This sequence encodes CSARDGPGDTDTQYF.

This clonotype was found a few times. The chain combines TRBV15 with TRBJ1-5; TRBD1 agrees at 8 bases. Germline-derived CDR1 and CDR2 are LNHNV and YYDKDF (reference sequence). The CDR3 runs to 17 residues. The trim removed 11 bases at V and 0 bases at J, leaving 15 bases unmatched. The CDR3 bases are TGTGCCTCACTTGGACAGGGAACCGAAAATAGCAATCAGCCCCAGCATTTT. It encodes CASLGQGTENSNQPQHF.

This clonotype showed up just a few times. The J gene is TRBJ1-5, the V gene TRBV6-2 or TRBV6-3; TRBD1 agrees at 7 bases. The CDR3 has 14 residues. V dropped 2 bases and J dropped 6; count of bases not matched to a gene: 4. The germline gives CDR1 MNHEY, CDR2 SVGEGT. The CDR3 loop is CASSYRGLGQPQHF. The CDR3, as DNA: TGTGCCAGCAGTTACAGGGGGCTCGGTCAGCCCCAGCATTTT.

The chain carries TRBV7-9 and TRBJ1-1; no clear D. Trimming removed 5 bases from V and 11 bases from J, with 21 bases in between. This CDR3 spans 14 amino acids. Germline V gives CDR1 SEHNR, CDR2 FQNEAQ (reference sequence). CDR3 residues: CASSPPGSAREAFF. For the CDR3, the DNA is TGTGCCAGCAGCCCCCCCGGATCGGCAAGGGAGGCTTTCTTT.

This clonotype has a handful of counts. This chain joins TRBV6-2 or TRBV6-3 and TRBJ2-1; TRBD2 matches at 10 bases. CDR1 and CDR2 from the germline V gene are MNHEY and SVGEGT. V lost 5 bases to trimming and J lost 12 bases; unmatched junction nucleotides: 19. The CDR3 is 17 residues long. The CDR3 bases are TGTGCCAGCAGTGCCCCCCACGAGGCCGTTCTAGCGGGGGTGCAGTTCTTC. Translating it yields CASSAPHEAVLAGVQFF.

The rearrangement links TRBV3-1 to TRBJ1-1, with no clear D. The CDR3 consists of 11 residues. Germline V gene sequence: CDR1 LGHDT, CDR2 YNNKEL (reference sequence). V lost 1 base to trimming and J lost 4 bases, with 1 base between them. CDR3 nucleotides: TGTGCCAGCAGCCAAGTCACTGAAGCTTTCTTT. This sequence encodes CASSQVTEAFF.

The V and J genes are TRBV20-1 and TRBJ1-5; possible D gene TRBD1, 5 bases. Germline assignment: CDR1 DFQATT and CDR2 SNEGSKA (reference sequence). This CDR3 region has 14 residues. V lost 1 base and J 5 bases, leaving 12 bases between the germline ends. The CDR3: CSARGFREDQPQHF. DNA for the CDR3: TGCAGTGCTAGAGGTTTCAGGGAAGATCAGCCCCAGCATTTT.

This clonotype was recorded a few times. The chain recombines TRBV12-3 or TRBV12-4 with TRBJ2-1, with 10 bases identical to TRBD1. The CDR3 has 15 amino acids. The V segment lost 5 bases and the J segment 5 bases; nucleotides outside the gene matches: 6. The CDR3 DNA sequence: TGTGCCAGCAGTAAGACAGGGGGCAGGGACAATGAGCAGTTCTTC. Translation gives CASSKTGGRDNEQFF.

V usage is TRBV20-1 and J usage is TRBJ1-4; no clear D gene. Trimming shortened V by 1 base and J by 10 bases, and 10 bases separated the two germline ends. The CDR3 covers 12 residues. Germline lookup yields CDR1 DFQATT and CDR2 SNEGSKA (reference sequence). In nucleotides, the CDR3 is TGCAGTGCTAGAGTAGAGGGCGGAAAACTGTTTTTT. This encodes CSARVEGGKLFF.